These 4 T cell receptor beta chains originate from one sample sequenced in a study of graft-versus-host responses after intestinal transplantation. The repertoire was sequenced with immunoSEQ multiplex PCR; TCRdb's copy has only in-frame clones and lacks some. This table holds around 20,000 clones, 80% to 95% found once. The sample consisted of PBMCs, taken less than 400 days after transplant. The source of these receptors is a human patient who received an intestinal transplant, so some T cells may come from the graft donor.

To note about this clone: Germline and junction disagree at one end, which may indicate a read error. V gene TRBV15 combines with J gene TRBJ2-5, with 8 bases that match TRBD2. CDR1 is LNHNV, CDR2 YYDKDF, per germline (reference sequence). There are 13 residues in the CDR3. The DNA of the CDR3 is TGTGCCACCAGCAGAGGTCTCGGACTAGCTCTAAACTTC. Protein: CATSRGLGLALNF.

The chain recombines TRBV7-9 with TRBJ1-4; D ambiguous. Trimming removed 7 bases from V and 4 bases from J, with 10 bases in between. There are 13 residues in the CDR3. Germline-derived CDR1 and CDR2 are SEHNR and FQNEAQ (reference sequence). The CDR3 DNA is TGTGCCAGCAAGTACGGGTTTAATGAAAAACTGTTTTTT. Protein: CASKYGFNEKLFF.

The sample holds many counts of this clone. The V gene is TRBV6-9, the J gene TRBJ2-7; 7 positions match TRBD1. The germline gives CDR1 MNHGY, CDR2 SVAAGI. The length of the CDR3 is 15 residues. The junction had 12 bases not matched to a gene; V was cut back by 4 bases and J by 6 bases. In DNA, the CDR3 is TGTGCCAGCAGTTTACAGGGGACCCAGGGCGGCGAGCAGTACTTC. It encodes CASSLQGTQGGEQYF.

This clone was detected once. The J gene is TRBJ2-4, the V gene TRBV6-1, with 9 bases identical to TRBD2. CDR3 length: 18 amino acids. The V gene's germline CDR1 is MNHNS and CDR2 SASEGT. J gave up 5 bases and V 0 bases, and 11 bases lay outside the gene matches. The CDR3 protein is CASSEAAGGRLDENIQYF. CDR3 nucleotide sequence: TGTGCCAGCAGTGAAGCGGCGGGAGGGCGGCTAGACGAAAACATTCAGTACTTC.